What follows are 27 T cell receptor beta chains derived from one specimen sequenced in a study of cytomegalovirus exposure and HLA in healthy donors. Profiling relied on immunoSEQ multiplex PCR, and the TCRdb table lists in-frame clones only, not all of them. Of about 140,000 clones listed, approximately 94% are singletons. Material for sequencing was PBMCs. The receptors originated from a man aged 18 to 30 in good health and CMV-seropositive.

This clone appeared a single time. J is TRBJ2-3 and V is TRBV5-1; D is unclear. CDR3 size: 16 residues. Trimming left V 2 bases short and J 1 base short, with 14 bases between. Germline V gives CDR1 SGHRS, CDR2 YFSETQ. CDR3 nucleotides: TGCGCCAGCAGCTTTCGCGTAGCAGCCCGCACAGATACGCAGTATTTT. Translation gives CASSFRVAARTDTQYF.

The V and J genes are TRBV13 and TRBJ2-7; TRBD2 might be the D (7 bases). The CDR3 sequence is 14 residues long. Trimming took off 7 bases at V and 5 bases at J, with 18 bases between the two ends. The germline gives CDR1 PRHDT, CDR2 FYEKMQ (reference sequence). CDR3 region: CASNTQGGAHEQYF. DNA for the CDR3: TGTGCCAGCAACACTCAAGGGGGGGCCCACGAGCAGTACTTC.

J is TRBJ2-5 and V is TRBV5-1; D not resolved. Trimming took 0 bases from V and 3 from J, leaving 9 bases between them. There are 14 residues in the CDR3. Germline V lookup: CDR1 SGHRS, CDR2 YFSETQ. DNA of the CDR3: TGCGCCAGCAGCTTGGCGGTCAATAAAGAGACCCAGTACTTC. Protein: CASSLAVNKETQYF.

The chain uses TRBV7-2 and TRBJ2-1, with D possibly being TRBD2 (5 bases). The CDR3 spans 15 residues. Germline CDR1 SGHTA, CDR2 FQGNSA. The germline V and J ends were trimmed by 5 bases and 9 bases, with 20 bases remaining between them. In DNA, the CDR3 is TGTGCCAGCAGCCCCCGCCCCAGGAGGAAAGGTGAGCAGTTCTTC. Protein product: CASSPRPRRKGEQFF.

This clone was counted between two and nine times. This chain links TRBV2 with TRBJ1-5; 7 bases agree with TRBD1. J gave up 4 bases and V 8 bases, and 8 bases lay outside the gene matches. This CDR3 contains 14 residues. Germline CDR1 SNHLY, CDR2 FYNNEI. DNA of the CDR3: TGTGCCAGCTCTGAGGGGGCCACTAATCAGCCCCAGCATTTT. Its protein product is CASSEGATNQPQHF.

CDR3 sequence reads: CASSPRVGTVSQETQYF. The CDR3 nucleotides are TGTGCCAGCTCACCAAGGGTAGGGACAGTCAGCCAAGAGACCCAGTACTTC. V and J are TRBV18 and TRBJ2-5; TRBD1 matches at 7 bases. This CDR3 has 17 residues. CDR1 and CDR2 from the germline V gene are KGHSH and LQKENI. The junction had 10 bases not matched to a gene; V was cut back by 2 bases and J by 1 base.

The V and J genes are TRBV5-1 and TRBJ2-7, with 8 bases aligning to TRBD1. Germline CDR1 reads SGHRS; CDR2 reads YFSETQ. V was clipped by 0 bases and J by 0 bases; unmatched bases: 2. CDR3 length: 15 residues. Here the CDR3 DNA reads TGCGCCAGCAGCTTGGGGACAGGGTTCTCCTACGAGCAGTACTTC. It encodes CASSLGTGFSYEQYF.

This chain joins TRBV28 and TRBJ2-1; 12 bases fit TRBD2. The CDR3 consists of 17 residues. V was pared by 7 bases and J by 2 bases, with 9 bases of the junction left unmatched. CDR1 is MDHEN and CDR2 is SYDVKM in the germline V gene. The CDR3: CASKLFRLAGAYNEQFF. CDR3 bases: TGTGCCAGCAAATTATTTCGACTAGCGGGAGCCTACAATGAGCAGTTCTTC.

The V call is TRBV10-3, the J call TRBJ2-7, with D possibly being TRBD1 (6 bases). Per the germline V gene, CDR1 is ENHRY and CDR2 is SYGVKD. Trimming took off 6 bases at V and 3 bases at J, with 12 bases between the two ends. This CDR3 contains 13 residues. CDR3 nucleotides: TGTGCCATCAGCTCCGGGACAAACTACGAGCAGTACTTC. Amino acid sequence: CAISSGTNYEQYF.

This clone was seen a few times. The chain joins TRBV5-1 to TRBJ1-2; the D is unclear. Looked up from germline, CDR1 is SGHRS and CDR2 is YFSETQ. V was shortened by 4 bases and J by 4 bases, with 8 bases between the two germline ends. The CDR3 is made up of 12 amino acids. CDR3 nucleotide sequence: TGCGCCAGCAGCACTGGAGCCTATGGCTACACCTTC. Protein sequence: CASSTGAYGYTF.

The chain joins TRBV7-9 to TRBJ2-7, with 9 bases fitting TRBD2. This CDR3 has 16 amino acids. Unmatched junction bases numbered 7, after V lost 1 base and J lost 3 bases. The V gene's germline CDR1 is SEHNR and CDR2 FQNEAQ (reference sequence). The CDR3 bases are TGTGCCAGCAGCTTAGAGCCAGCGGGAGGTGACTACGAGCAGTACTTC. This sequence encodes CASSLEPAGGDYEQYF.

The V gene is TRBV9, the J gene TRBJ1-3; 7 nucleotides agree with TRBD1. Germline trimming cut 3 bases from V and 0 bases from J; bases unmatched to any gene: 6. CDR1 and CDR2 from the germline V gene are SGDLS and YYNGEE. The CDR3 contains 16 residues. As DNA, the CDR3 is TGTGCCAGCAGCGCTGGAACAGGGGCCTCTGGAAACACCATATATTTT. Translating gives CASSAGTGASGNTIYF.

The chain joins TRBV11-2 to TRBJ2-3, with 7 nucleotides matching TRBD2. The CDR3 runs to 12 residues. J gave up 8 bases and V 3 bases, and 2 bases lay outside the gene matches. The germline gives CDR1 SGHAT, CDR2 FQNNGV. The CDR3 DNA sequence: TGTGCCAGCAGCTTTTCGGGGGGTACGCAGTATTTT. Its translation: CASSFSGGTQYF.

The rearrangement joins TRBV7-9 to TRBJ2-3, with TRBD1 matching over 9 bases. The CDR3 sequence is 17 residues long. Germline-derived CDR1 and CDR2 are SEHNR and FQNEAQ (reference sequence). Trimming took 5 bases from V and 1 from J; bases not matched to a gene: 10. The CDR3 sequence is CASSAGTGSPGTDTQYF. Written as DNA, the CDR3 is TGTGCCAGCAGCGCCGGGACAGGGTCCCCCGGCACAGATACGCAGTATTTT. Complete variable domain (other parts from reference TRBV7-9 and TRBJ2-3): DTGVSQNPRHKITKRGQNVTFRCDPISEHNRLYWYRQTLGQGPEFLTYFQNEAQLEKSRLLSDRFSAERPKGSFSTLEIQRTEQGDSAMYLCASSAGTGSPGTDTQYFGPGTRLTVL.

The chain has TRBV11-2 and TRBJ2-7, with 9 bases aligning to TRBD2. The germline V gene encodes CDR1 SGHAT and CDR2 FQNNGV. This CDR3 is 15 amino acids long. J was trimmed by 5 bases and V by 1 base; bases with no gene match: 6. The CDR3 spells CASSLVPAGGDEQYF. CDR3 DNA: TGTGCCAGCAGCTTAGTCCCAGCGGGAGGTGACGAGCAGTACTTC.

This chain uses TRBV6-5 with TRBJ2-7; D remains ambiguous. V shed 6 bases and J shed 2 bases, with 8 bases lying between them. This CDR3 comprises 12 residues. The germline V gene encodes CDR1 MNHEY and CDR2 SVGAGI. Written as DNA, the CDR3 is TGTGCCAGCAGCGCGATTACCTACGAGCAGTACTTC. Amino acids: CASSAITYEQYF.

V usage is TRBV10-3 and J usage is TRBJ2-7, with 9 bases that match TRBD1. The CDR3 has 15 amino acids. With V trimmed by 6 bases and J by 6 bases, 12 bases remained unmatched. Germline V lookup: CDR1 ENHRY, CDR2 SYGVKD. The CDR3 nucleotides are TGTGCCATCAGGCGAGGGGGGACAGGGTCGAGCGAGCAGTACTTC. It is translated as CAIRRGGTGSSEQYF.

The CDR3 DNA sequence: TGTGCCAGCAGTTACACAGGGCCCCAGCCCCAGCATTTT. It codes for CASSYTGPQPQHF. V usage is TRBV6-6 and J usage is TRBJ1-5; TRBD1 might be the D (6 bases). Germline assignment: CDR1 MNHNY and CDR2 SVGAGI (reference sequence). Trimming stripped 2 bases from V and 7 bases from J, with 9 bases between. The CDR3 extends over 13 amino acids.

The chain links TRBV29-1 to TRBJ2-3; 7 nucleotides agree with TRBD1. Germline CDR1 SQVTM, CDR2 ANQGSEA. J gave up 5 bases and V 7 bases, and 6 bases lay outside the gene matches. This CDR3 has 12 residues. The CDR3 bases are TGCAGCGGACAGGGTAGAGGAGATACGCAGTATTTT. It codes for CSGQGRGDTQYF.

The chain has TRBV2 and TRBJ1-1, with D possibly being TRBD1 (5 bases). The length of the CDR3 is 16 residues. Per germline, CDR1 SNHLY and CDR2 FYNNEI. V lost 3 bases to trimming and J lost 1 base, with 15 bases between them. CDR3 sequence (DNA): TGTGCCAGCAGTGATGGATTGGGAGGGGAGAACACTGAAGCTTTCTTT. Encoded protein: CASSDGLGGENTEAFF.

This clone showed up just once. This chain links TRBV5-8 with TRBJ2-1; TRBD2 is a possible D gene (6 bases). CDR1 and CDR2 from the germline V gene are SGHTS and YDEGEE. The CDR3 length is 15 residues. Between the trimmed V and J ends, which lost 0 bases and 3 bases, there was a span of 10 bases. The CDR3 nucleotides are TGTGCCAGCAGCTTGGAGCTAGCGATCTACAATGAGCAGTTCTTC. Translated, it gives CASSLELAIYNEQFF.

The gene calls are TRBV14 and TRBJ2-3; 9 nucleotides line up with TRBD2. Germline CDR1 reads SGHDN; CDR2 reads FVKESK. The CDR3 covers 16 residues. Trimming cost V 4 bases and J 5 bases; bases outside gene matches: 10. This chain's CDR3 is CASSLLSAAGGDTQYF. In DNA, the CDR3 is TGTGCCAGCAGCCTATTGTCTGCAGCGGGAGGAGATACGCAGTATTTT.

The sample holds one count of this clone. The DNA of the CDR3 is TGTGCCAGCAGTGGGGGGCCGCGGTATTCACCCCTCCACTTT. It encodes CASSGGPRYSPLHF. The genes are TRBV25-1 and TRBJ1-6, with D perhaps matching TRBD1 (6 bases). V lost 4 bases and J 8 bases, leaving 12 bases between the germline ends. CDR1 MGHDK and CDR2 SYGVNS come from the germline V gene. The CDR3 contains 14 residues.

The V and J genes are TRBV29-1 and TRBJ1-4; 8 bases align to TRBD1. The germline V gene has CDR1 SQVTM and CDR2 ANQGSEA. V shed 0 bases and J 10 bases; nucleotides not matched to a gene: 10. The CDR3 extends over 15 amino acids. The CDR3 is CSVEDGARGPGKLFF. The CDR3 DNA reads as TGCAGCGTTGAAGATGGTGCCAGGGGGCCCGGAAAACTGTTTTTT.

The J gene is TRBJ2-2, the V gene TRBV2; TRBD1 might be the D (6 bases). This CDR3 comprises 16 residues. The V gene's germline CDR1 is SNHLY and CDR2 FYNNEI. V was shortened by 6 bases and J by 2 bases, with 16 bases between the two germline ends. This CDR3 reads CASSDRQVRNTGELFF. Written as DNA, the CDR3 is TGTGCCAGCAGCGATCGACAGGTTAGAAACACCGGGGAGCTGTTTTTT.

CDR3 DNA: TGTGCCAGCAGTTCGCTAGCGGGCGCCTACAATGAGCAGTTCTTC. Encoded protein: CASSSLAGAYNEQFF. The chain combines TRBV7-3 with TRBJ2-1; TRBD2 aligns across 8 bases. Germline CDR1 is SGHTA and CDR2 is FQGTGA. The CDR3 loop spans 15 amino acids. Trimming cost V 6 bases and J 2 bases; bases outside gene matches: 6. The entire variable domain, with the rest obtained from reference TRBV7-3 and TRBJ2-1, is as follows: GAGVSQTPSNKVTEKGKYVELRCDPISGHTALYWYRQSLGQGPEFLIYFQGTGAADDSGLPNDRFFAVRPEGSVSTLKIQRTERGDSAVYLCASSSLAGAYNEQFFGPGTRLTVL.

The chain carries TRBV9 and TRBJ2-1, with TRBD2 identical over 10 bases. Germline values: CDR1 SGDLS, CDR2 YYNGEE. V was clipped by 3 bases and J by 3 bases; unmatched bases: 6. The CDR3 spans 16 residues. CDR3 residues: CASSAGLAELYNEQFF. CDR3 bases: TGTGCCAGCAGCGCAGGACTAGCGGAGCTCTACAATGAGCAGTTCTTC.